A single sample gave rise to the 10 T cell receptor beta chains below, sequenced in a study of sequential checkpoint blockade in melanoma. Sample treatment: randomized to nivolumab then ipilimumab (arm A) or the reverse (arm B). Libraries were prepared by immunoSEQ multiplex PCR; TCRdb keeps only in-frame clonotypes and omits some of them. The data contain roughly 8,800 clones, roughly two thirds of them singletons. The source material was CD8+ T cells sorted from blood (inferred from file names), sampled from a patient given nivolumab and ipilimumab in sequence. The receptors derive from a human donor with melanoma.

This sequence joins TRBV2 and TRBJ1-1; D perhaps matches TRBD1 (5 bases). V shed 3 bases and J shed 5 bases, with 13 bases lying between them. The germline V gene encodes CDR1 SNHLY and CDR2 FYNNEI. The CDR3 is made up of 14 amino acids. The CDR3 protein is CASSELGDETEAFF. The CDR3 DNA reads TGTGCCAGCAGTGAGCTAGGGGATGAGACTGAAGCTTTCTTT.

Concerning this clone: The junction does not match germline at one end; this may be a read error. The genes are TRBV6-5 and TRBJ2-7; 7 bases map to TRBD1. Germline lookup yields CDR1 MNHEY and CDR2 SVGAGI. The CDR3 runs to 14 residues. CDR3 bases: TGTGCCAGCAGCTACTACCGGGACAGCTACGAGCAGTACTTC. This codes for CASSYYRDSYEQYF.

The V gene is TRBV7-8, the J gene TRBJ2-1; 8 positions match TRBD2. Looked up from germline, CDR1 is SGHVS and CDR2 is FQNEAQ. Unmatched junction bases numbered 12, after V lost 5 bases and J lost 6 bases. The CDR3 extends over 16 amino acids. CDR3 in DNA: TGTGCCAGCAGCCCCTTGGAGGCGGGAGGTGGCAATGAGCAGTTCTTC. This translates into CASSPLEAGGGNEQFF.

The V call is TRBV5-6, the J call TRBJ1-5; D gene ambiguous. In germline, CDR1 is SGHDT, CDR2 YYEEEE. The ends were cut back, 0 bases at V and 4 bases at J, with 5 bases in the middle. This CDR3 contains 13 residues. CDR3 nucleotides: TGTGCCAGCAGCTTGGGGGAGAATCAGCCCCAGCATTTT. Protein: CASSLGENQPQHF.

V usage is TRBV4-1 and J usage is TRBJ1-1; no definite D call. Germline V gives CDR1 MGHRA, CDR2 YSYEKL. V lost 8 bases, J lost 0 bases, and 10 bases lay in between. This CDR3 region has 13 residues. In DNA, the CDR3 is TGCGCCAGCTCCCTCCTCGTGAACACTGAAGCTTTCTTT. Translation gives CASSLLVNTEAFF.

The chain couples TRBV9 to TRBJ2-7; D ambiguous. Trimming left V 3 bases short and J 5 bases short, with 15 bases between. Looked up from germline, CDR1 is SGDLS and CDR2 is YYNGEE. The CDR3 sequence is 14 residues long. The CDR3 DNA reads TGTGCCAGCAGCGACCCCCAAGCATCGGACGAGCAGTACTTC. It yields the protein CASSDPQASDEQYF. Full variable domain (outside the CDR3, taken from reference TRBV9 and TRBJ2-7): DSGVTQTPKHLITATGQRVTLRCSPRSGDLSVYWYQQSLDQGLQFLIQYYNGEERAKGNILERFSAQQFPDLHSELNLSSLELGDSALYFCASSDPQASDEQYFGPGTRLTVT.

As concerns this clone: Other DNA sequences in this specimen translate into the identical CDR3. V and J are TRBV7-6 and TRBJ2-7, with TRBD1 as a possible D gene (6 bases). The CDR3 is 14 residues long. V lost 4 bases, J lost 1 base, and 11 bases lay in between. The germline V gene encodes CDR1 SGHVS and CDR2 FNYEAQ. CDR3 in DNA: TGTGCCAGCAGCTCCGGACAGAATTCCTACGAGCAGTACTTC. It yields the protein CASSSGQNSYEQYF.

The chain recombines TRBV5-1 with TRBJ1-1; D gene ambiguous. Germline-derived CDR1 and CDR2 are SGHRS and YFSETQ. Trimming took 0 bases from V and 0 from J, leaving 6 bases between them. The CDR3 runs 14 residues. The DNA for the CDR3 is TGCGCCAGCAGCTTGGCAGATATGAACACTGAAGCTTTCTTT. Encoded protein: CASSLADMNTEAFF.

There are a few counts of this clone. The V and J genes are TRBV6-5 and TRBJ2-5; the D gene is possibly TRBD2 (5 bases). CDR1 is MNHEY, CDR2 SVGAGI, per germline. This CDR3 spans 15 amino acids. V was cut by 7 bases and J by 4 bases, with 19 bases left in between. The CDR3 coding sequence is TGTGCCAGCACCCTCGTCGGGTCTCGGGGAGAGACCCAGTACTTC. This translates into CASTLVGSRGETQYF.

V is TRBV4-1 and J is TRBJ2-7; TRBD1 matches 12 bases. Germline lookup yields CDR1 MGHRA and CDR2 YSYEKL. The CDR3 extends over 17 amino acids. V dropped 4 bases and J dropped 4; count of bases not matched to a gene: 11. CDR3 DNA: TGCGCCAGCAGCCTATTCCCGGGACAGGGGGCTTCGTACGAGCAGTACTTC. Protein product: CASSLFPGQGASYEQYF.